This T cell receptor beta chain was profiled in a study of T-cell reconstitution after alpha-beta-depleted transplantation in children. Broader study findings: Roughly two months post-transplant, alpha-beta T cells reportedly originated from several hundred graft clones that had expanded. Surviving recipient T cells and intrathymic progenitors accounted for some patients' high TCRbeta diversity at day 60. Newly produced T cells mostly accounted for T-cell counts and diversity one year post-transplant.

This clonotype was recorded many times. Its antigen is unidentified. TCRbeta library preparation incorporated unique molecular identifiers. TCRdb passed the PCR reads through MiXCR, listing each CDR3 protein once. Among hundreds of thousands of distinct CDR3 sequences, roughly 8.2% were seen once, and the ten largest hold roughly 6%. In germline, CDR1 is SGDLS, CDR2 YYNGEE. The CDR3 contains 15 residues. Deletions cut 0 bases from V and 2 bases from J, with 9 bases between. Material: PBMCs, mostly from graft donor cells, obtained 180 days after TCRalphabeta/CD19-depleted stem cell transplant. The TCR originated in a male patient younger than 18 who had a stem cell transplant for acute lymphoblastic leukemia, so the T cells may come from the graft donor. This rearrangement joins TRBV9 to TRBJ1-3, with no clear D. The CDR3 DNA follows: TGTGCCAGCAGCGTAGAGGCCCACGCTGGAAACACCATATATTTT. This gives the protein CASSVEAHAGNTIYF. The variable domain in full, with the rest retrieved from reference TRBV9 and TRBJ1-3, is DSGVTQTPKHLITATGQRVTLRCSPRSGDLSVYWYQQSLDQGLQFLIQYYNGEERAKGNILERFSAQQFPDLHSELNLSSLELGDSALYFCASSVEAHAGNTIYFGEGSWLTVV.